A selection of T cell receptor beta chains follows, all from one sample in a study of OX40 agonist ivuxolimab in advanced cancers. Sequenced by immunoSEQ multiplex PCR; TCRdb stores in-frame clones only, minus some. The profile shows 84,000 or so clones, 94% of them singletons. The source material was CD4+ or CD8+ T cells sorted from blood, sampled in a trial of the OX40 agonist ivuxolimab. Receptors were obtained from an adult with an advanced solid tumor such as melanoma, head and neck, liver or kidney cancer. The CDR3 runs from the conserved cysteine through the conserved F or W. A D gene is named only where the DNA matches it firmly. Only part of the rows carry a size: once, few, many, or a class if the clone is expanded.

V: TRBV11-2; size: once; J: TRBJ1-4; D: NA; CDR3: CASSLDRGWEEEKLFF; DNA: TGTGCCAGCAGCTTAGATCGAGGCTGGGAGGAGGAAAAACTGTTTTTT
V: TRBV10-3; size: NA; J: TRBJ2-3; D: TRBD1; CDR3: CAISEPTGGADTQYF; DNA: TGTGCCATCAGTGAGCCGACAGGGGGAGCAGATACGCAGTATTTT
V: TRBV6-1; size: NA; J: TRBJ2-1; D: NA; CDR3: CASSEPAGTYHEQFF; DNA: TGTGCCAGCAGTGAACCGGCAGGAACGTACCATGAGCAGTTCTTC
V: TRBV27; size: NA; J: TRBJ1-2; D: NA; CDR3: CASKGLDGYTF; DNA: TGTGCCAGCAAGGGTCTGGATGGCTACACCTTC
V: TRBV11-2; size: NA; J: TRBJ2-1; D: TRBD2; CDR3: CASSLGTSGYNEQFF; DNA: TGTGCCAGCAGCTTAGGGACTAGCGGTTACAATGAGCAGTTCTTC
V: TRBV6-5; size: NA; J: TRBJ1-4; D: NA; CDR3: CASSVTGSGGEKLFF; DNA: TGTGCCAGCAGTGTAACAGGGTCCGGGGGGGAAAAACTGTTTTTT
V: TRBV4-3; size: NA; J: TRBJ1-1; D: NA; CDR3: CASSPGTWNTEAFF; DNA: TGCGCCAGCAGCCCCGGGACATGGAACACTGAAGCTTTCTTT
V: TRBV7-2; size: NA; J: TRBJ2-1; D: TRBD2; CDR3: CASSFTGLAGPLEQFF; DNA: TGTGCCAGCAGCTTCACGGGACTAGCGGGGCCCCTGGAGCAGTTCTTC
V: TRBV9; size: NA; J: TRBJ1-2; D: TRBD1; CDR3: CASSAPESDRGPGYGYTF; DNA: TGTGCCAGCAGCGCCCCGGAATCCGACAGGGGGCCGGGCTATGGCTACACCTTC
V: TRBV27; size: few; J: TRBJ1-5; D: NA; CDR3: CASSVQGQPQHF; DNA: TGTGCCAGCAGCGTACAGGGACAGCCCCAGCATTTT
V: TRBV7-9; size: NA; J: TRBJ2-7; D: NA; CDR3: CASSPPDRPGAYEQYF; DNA: TGTGCCAGCAGCCCACCTGACAGACCTGGGGCCTACGAGCAGTACTTC
V: TRBV4-2; size: once; J: TRBJ1-4; D: NA; CDR3: CASSQGGGELFF; DNA: TGTGCCAGCAGCCAAGGGGGGGGAGAACTGTTTTTT
V: TRBV6-5; size: NA; J: TRBJ2-2; D: NA; CDR3: CASGTGSGELFF; DNA: TGTGCCAGCGGAACCGGCTCCGGGGAGCTGTTTTTT
V: TRBV9; size: NA; J: TRBJ2-2; D: TRBD2; CDR3: CASSATSGGTPGELFF; DNA: TGTGCCAGCAGCGCGACTAGCGGGGGCACTCCCGGGGAGCTGTTTTTT
V: TRBV5-1; size: NA; J: TRBJ2-7; D: TRBD1; CDR3: CASSPGTAYEQYF; DNA: TGCGCCAGCAGCCCCGGGACAGCCTACGAGCAGTACTTC
V: TRBV5-4; size: NA; J: TRBJ2-4; D: NA; CDR3: CASSPEMMLDIQYF; DNA: TGTGCCAGCAGCCCTGAAATGATGTTGGACATTCAGTACTTC
V: TRBV6-5; size: NA; J: TRBJ2-2; D: TRBD2; CDR3: CASIAGGPHTGELFF; DNA: TGTGCCAGCATAGCGGGAGGGCCCCACACCGGGGAGCTGTTTTTT
V: TRBV5-4; size: NA; J: TRBJ2-1; D: TRBD2; CDR3: CASSGTSGEQFF; DNA: TGTGCCAGCAGTGGGACTAGCGGGGAGCAGTTCTTC
V: TRBV7-9; size: NA; J: TRBJ1-1; D: NA; CDR3: CASSLGGLGTEAFF; DNA: TGTGCCAGCAGCCTGGGGGGGCTCGGCACTGAAGCTTTCTTT
V: TRBV29-1; size: NA; J: TRBJ2-7; D: NA; CDR3: CSVYTGFEQYF; DNA: TGCAGCGTTTACACAGGGTTCGAGCAGTACTTC
V: TRBV7-8; size: NA; J: TRBJ2-4; D: TRBD1; CDR3: CASSLSRTGTLPNIQYF; DNA: TGTGCCAGCAGCTTATCCCGGACAGGGACCCTACCAAACATTCAGTACTTC
V: TRBV27; size: many; J: TRBJ2-1; D: TRBD2; CDR3: CASSLGSGSGYEQFF; DNA: TGTGCCAGCAGTTTAGGTAGCGGGAGTGGCTATGAGCAGTTCTTC
V: TRBV7-2; size: NA; J: TRBJ2-7; D: TRBD2; CDR3: CASSLETSDPSYEQYF; DNA: TGTGCCAGCAGCTTAGAGACTAGCGACCCGTCCTACGAGCAGTACTTC
V: TRBV15; size: once; J: TRBJ2-7; D: TRBD1; CDR3: CATSRGTGYSYEQYF; DNA: TGTGCCACCAGCAGGGGGACAGGTTATTCCTACGAGCAGTACTTC
V: TRBV6-4; size: NA; J: TRBJ2-1; D: NA; CDR3: CASSEIGKVNNEQFF; DNA: TGTGCCAGCAGTGAAATCGGAAAAGTGAACAATGAGCAGTTCTTC
V: TRBV27; size: once; J: TRBJ2-1; D: NA; CDR3: CASSPAVYNEQFF; DNA: TGTGCCAGCAGTCCCGCTGTCTACAATGAGCAGTTCTTC
V: TRBV7-3; size: NA; J: TRBJ1-2; D: NA; CDR3: CASTSVVRLGSGYTF; DNA: TGTGCCAGCACTTCCGTCGTGAGACTAGGCAGCGGCTACACCTTC
V: TRBV4-3; size: NA; J: TRBJ1-1; D: NA; CDR3: CASSQDGGGSITEAFF; DNA: TGCGCCAGCAGCCAAGACGGGGGGGGTTCGATCACTGAAGCTTTCTTT
V: TRBV11-3; size: NA; J: TRBJ2-1; D: TRBD2; CDR3: CASSFGTSRGNEQFF; DNA: TGTGCCAGCAGCTTCGGGACTAGTAGAGGCAATGAGCAGTTCTTC
V: TRBV16; size: NA; J: TRBJ1-2; D: TRBD1; CDR3: CASSQTGTGYGYTF; DNA: TGTGCCAGCAGCCAAACCGGGACAGGATATGGCTACACCTTC
V: TRBV7-3; size: NA; J: TRBJ2-2; D: NA; CDR3: CASSLDSYTGENTGELFF; DNA: TGTGCCAGCAGCTTAGATAGCTATACGGGGGAGAACACCGGGGAGCTGTTTTTT
V: TRBV9; size: NA; J: TRBJ2-5; D: TRBD2; CDR3: CASSVFGREEETQYF; DNA: TGTGCCAGCAGCGTATTCGGGCGGGAGGAGGAGACCCAGTACTTC
V: TRBV4-3; size: NA; J: TRBJ2-1; D: NA; CDR3: CASSPPGQHNEQFF; DNA: TGCGCCAGCAGCCCACCGGGACAACACAATGAGCAGTTCTTC
V: TRBV5-6; size: NA; J: TRBJ2-7; D: NA; CDR3: CASSFGRGGLEQYF; DNA: TGTGCCAGCAGCTTTGGCAGGGGGGGCCTCGAGCAGTACTTC
V: TRBV30; size: once; J: TRBJ1-6; D: TRBD1; CDR3: CAWSPPGQFHSPLHF; DNA: TGTGCCTGGAGTCCCCCGGGACAGTTTCATTCACCCCTCCACTTT
V: TRBV18; size: NA; J: TRBJ2-1; D: NA; CDR3: CARSPPSFAGNEQFF; DNA: TGTGCCCGCTCACCACCTAGCTTCGCGGGCAATGAGCAGTTCTTC
V: TRBV7-9; size: NA; J: TRBJ1-2; D: NA; CDR3: CASSYRPTGANYGYTF; DNA: TGTGCCAGCAGCTATAGACCGACAGGAGCTAACTATGGCTACACCTTC
V: TRBV2; size: NA; J: TRBJ2-7; D: NA; CDR3: CASRGDNRDLTYEQYF; DNA: TGTGCCAGCAGGGGTGATAACAGGGACCTAACCTACGAGCAGTACTTC
V: TRBV11-2; size: NA; J: TRBJ1-5; D: TRBD1; CDR3: CASSPGTEASNQPQHF; DNA: TGTGCCAGCAGCCCCGGGACAGAAGCGAGCAATCAGCCCCAGCATTTT
V: TRBV11-2; size: NA; J: TRBJ2-1; D: NA; CDR3: CASTSGEEQFF; DNA: TGTGCCAGCACCTCAGGGGAGGAGCAGTTCTTC
V: TRBV27; size: NA; J: TRBJ2-7; D: NA; CDR3: CASTIPRLNSYEQYF; DNA: TGTGCCAGCACCATACCCCGGCTCAACTCCTACGAGCAGTACTTC
V: TRBV7-9; size: NA; J: TRBJ2-7; D: NA; CDR3: CASSSGPSYEQYF; DNA: TGTGCCAGCAGCTCCGGGCCATCCTACGAGCAGTACTTC
V: TRBV9; size: NA; J: TRBJ1-2; D: NA; CDR3: CASRNLGGYTF; DNA: TGTGCCAGCCGCAACTTAGGGGGCTACACCTTC
V: TRBV9; size: NA; J: TRBJ2-5; D: NA; CDR3: CASSVATEGETQYF; DNA: TGTGCCAGCAGCGTAGCTACCGAGGGGGAGACCCAGTACTTC
V: TRBV18; size: once; J: TRBJ1-5; D: NA; CDR3: CASSAFGNQVGNQPQHF; DNA: TGTGCCAGCTCAGCGTTCGGCAACCAGGTTGGCAATCAGCCCCAGCATTTT
V: TRBV7-9; size: NA; J: TRBJ1-1; D: NA; CDR3: CASSLAQGSNTEAFF; DNA: TGTGCCAGCAGCTTAGCGCAGGGGTCGAACACTGAAGCTTTCTTT
V: TRBV6-6; size: NA; J: TRBJ2-2; D: TRBD1; CDR3: CASSSDRVNTGELFF; DNA: TGTGCCAGCTCCTCAGACAGGGTTAACACCGGGGAGCTGTTTTTT
V: TRBV5-6; size: NA; J: TRBJ2-1; D: TRBD1; CDR3: CASSWTGTGIHNEQFF; DNA: TGTGCCAGCAGCTGGACCGGGACAGGGATCCACAATGAGCAGTTCTTC
V: TRBV7-3; size: NA; J: TRBJ2-7; D: TRBD2; CDR3: CASSISGNSHEQYF; DNA: TGTGCCAGCAGCATCAGCGGGAATTCTCACGAGCAGTACTTC
V: TRBV15; size: once; J: TRBJ2-7; D: NA; CDR3: CATSRRQGRGEQYF; DNA: TGTGCCACCAGCAGACGGCAGGGAAGGGGCGAGCAGTACTTC
V: TRBV28; size: NA; J: TRBJ2-2; D: NA; CDR3: CASIPRGGIGTGELFF; DNA: TGTGCCAGCATCCCAAGGGGGGGTATTGGCACCGGGGAGCTGTTTTTT
V: TRBV9; size: NA; J: TRBJ2-7; D: TRBD2; CDR3: CASSVGSSGSRDEQYF; DNA: TGTGCCAGCAGCGTAGGATCTAGCGGGAGTAGGGACGAGCAGTACTTC
V: TRBV7-8; size: NA; J: TRBJ2-1; D: NA; CDR3: CASSSDTGTYSNEQFF; DNA: TGTGCCAGCAGCTCCGACACCGGGACTTATTCCAATGAGCAGTTCTTC
V: TRBV7-9; size: NA; J: TRBJ2-7; D: TRBD1; CDR3: CASTADRTYYEQYF; DNA: TGTGCCAGTACGGCGGACAGGACTTACTACGAGCAGTACTTC
V: TRBV10-3; size: few; J: TRBJ2-7; D: NA; CDR3: CAIRENTRLEQYF; DNA: TGTGCCATCAGGGAGAACACTCGTTTGGAGCAGTACTTC